This entry concerns a single TCR beta chain. Its specificity is not known. Only cases whose brain tissue showed the highest T cell transcript signatures were sequenced. At least one anti-epileptic drug was given before surgery. Assay used: immunoSEQ multiplex PCR; TCRdb lists only in-frame clones, some missing. The table lists thousands of clones, about 91% of them singletons, with just under 2% in the top ten. The record originates from a study of brain T cells in children with intractable seizures. V shed 10 bases and J shed 2 bases, with 15 bases lying between them. The CDR3 runs 14 residues. The germline V gene has CDR1 LNHDA and CDR2 SQIVND (reference sequence). Study-wide results and limits: Absence of clones before surgery may stem from lower sequencing depth. Viral specificity was inferred only from CDR3 similarity; HCMV serostatus was unknown. Known viral epitope-specific CDR3s closely matched each case's top public brain CDR3.

This TCR was recovered from a boy under two years old with focal cortical dysplasia and intractable seizures. J is TRBJ1-3 and V is TRBV19; maybe TRBD1 (6 bases). The sequences come from resected brain tissue, collected at surgery. The CDR3, as DNA: TGTGCCACCCGTACAGGGCAAACTGGAAACACCATATATTTT. Translated, it gives CATRTGQTGNTIYF.